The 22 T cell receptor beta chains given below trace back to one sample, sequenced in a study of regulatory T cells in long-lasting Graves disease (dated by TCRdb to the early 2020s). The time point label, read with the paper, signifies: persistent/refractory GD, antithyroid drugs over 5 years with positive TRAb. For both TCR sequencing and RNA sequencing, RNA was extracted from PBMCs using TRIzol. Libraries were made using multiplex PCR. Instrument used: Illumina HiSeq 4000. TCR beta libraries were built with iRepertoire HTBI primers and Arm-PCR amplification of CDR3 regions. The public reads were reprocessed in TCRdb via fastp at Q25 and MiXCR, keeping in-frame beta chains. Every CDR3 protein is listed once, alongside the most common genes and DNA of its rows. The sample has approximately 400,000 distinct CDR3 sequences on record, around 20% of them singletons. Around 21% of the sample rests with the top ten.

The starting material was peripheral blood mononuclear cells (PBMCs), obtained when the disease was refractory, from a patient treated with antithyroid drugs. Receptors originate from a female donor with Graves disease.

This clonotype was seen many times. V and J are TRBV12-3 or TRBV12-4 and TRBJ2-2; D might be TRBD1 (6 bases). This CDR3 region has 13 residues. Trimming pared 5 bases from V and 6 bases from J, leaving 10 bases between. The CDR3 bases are TGTGCCAGCAGTCAGGGGTGGCCCGGGGAGCTGTTTTTT. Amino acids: CASSQGWPGELFF.

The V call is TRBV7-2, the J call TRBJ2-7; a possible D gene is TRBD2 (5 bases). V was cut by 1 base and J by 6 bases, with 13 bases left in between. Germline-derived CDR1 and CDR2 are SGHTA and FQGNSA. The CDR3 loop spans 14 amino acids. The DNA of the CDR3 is TGTGCCAGCAGCTTAGTTGGGAGTCCAGGCGAGCAGTACTTC. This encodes CASSLVGSPGEQYF. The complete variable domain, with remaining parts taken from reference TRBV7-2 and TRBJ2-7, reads GAGVSQSPSNKVTEKGKDVELRCDPISGHTALYWYRQSLGQGLEFLIYFQGNSAPDKSGLPSDRFSAERTGGSVSTLTIQRTQQEDSAVYLCASSLVGSPGEQYFGPGTRLTVT.

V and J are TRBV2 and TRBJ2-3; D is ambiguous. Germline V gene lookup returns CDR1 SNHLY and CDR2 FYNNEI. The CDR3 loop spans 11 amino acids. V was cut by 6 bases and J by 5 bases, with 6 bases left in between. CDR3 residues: CASRAQDTQYF. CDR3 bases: TGTGCCAGCAGAGCCCAAGATACGCAGTATTTT.

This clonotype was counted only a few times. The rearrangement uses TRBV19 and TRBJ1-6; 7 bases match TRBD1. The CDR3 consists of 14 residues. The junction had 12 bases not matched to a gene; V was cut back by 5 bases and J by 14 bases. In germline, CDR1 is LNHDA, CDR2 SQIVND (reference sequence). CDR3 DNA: TGTGCCAGTAGTCCAGGACAGGACCCGTCTACCCTCCACTTT. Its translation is CASSPGQDPSTLHF.

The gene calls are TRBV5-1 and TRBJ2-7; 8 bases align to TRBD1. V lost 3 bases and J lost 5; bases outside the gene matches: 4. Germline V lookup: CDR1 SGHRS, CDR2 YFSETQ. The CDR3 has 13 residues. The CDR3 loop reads CASSWTGPHEQYF. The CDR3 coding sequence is TGCGCCAGCAGCTGGACAGGGCCGCACGAGCAGTACTTC.

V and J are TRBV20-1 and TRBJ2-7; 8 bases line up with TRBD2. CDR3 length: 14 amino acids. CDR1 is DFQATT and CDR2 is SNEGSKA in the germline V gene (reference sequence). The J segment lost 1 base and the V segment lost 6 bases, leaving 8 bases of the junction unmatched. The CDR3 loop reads CSAQGVAGSYEQYF. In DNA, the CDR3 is TGCAGTGCCCAGGGAGTAGCGGGATCCTACGAGCAGTACTTC.

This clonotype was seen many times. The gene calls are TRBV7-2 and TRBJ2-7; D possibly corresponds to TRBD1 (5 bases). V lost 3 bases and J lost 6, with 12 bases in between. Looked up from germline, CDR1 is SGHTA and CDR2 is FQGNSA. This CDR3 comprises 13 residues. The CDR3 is CASSLGPSGEQYF. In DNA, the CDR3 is TGTGCCAGCAGCTTGGGGCCTAGTGGCGAGCAGTACTTC. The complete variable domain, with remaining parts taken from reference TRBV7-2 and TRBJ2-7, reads GAGVSQSPSNKVTEKGKDVELRCDPISGHTALYWYRQSLGQGLEFLIYFQGNSAPDKSGLPSDRFSAERTGGSVSTLTIQRTQQEDSAVYLCASSLGPSGEQYFGPGTRLTVT.

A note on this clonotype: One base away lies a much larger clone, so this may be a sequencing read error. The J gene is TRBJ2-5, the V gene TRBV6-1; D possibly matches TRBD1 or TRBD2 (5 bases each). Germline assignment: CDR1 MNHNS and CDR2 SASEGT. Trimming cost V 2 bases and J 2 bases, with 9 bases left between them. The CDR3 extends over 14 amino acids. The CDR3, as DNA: TGTGCCAGCAGTGAATACTGGGGGCAAGAGACCCAGTACTTC. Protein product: CASSEYWGQETQYF.

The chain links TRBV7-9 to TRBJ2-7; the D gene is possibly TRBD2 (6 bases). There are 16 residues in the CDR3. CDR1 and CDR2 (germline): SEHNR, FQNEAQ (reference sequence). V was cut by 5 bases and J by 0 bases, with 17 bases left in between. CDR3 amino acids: CASSPPRGGSSYEQYF. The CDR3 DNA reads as TGTGCCAGCAGCCCGCCCCGCGGAGGGAGCTCCTACGAGCAGTACTTC. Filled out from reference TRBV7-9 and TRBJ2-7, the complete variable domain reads DTGVSQNPRHKITKRGQNVTFRCDPISEHNRLYWYRQTLGQGPEFLTYFQNEAQLEKSRLLSDRFSAERPKGSFSTLEIQRTEQGDSAMYLCASSPPRGGSSYEQYFGPGTRLTVT.

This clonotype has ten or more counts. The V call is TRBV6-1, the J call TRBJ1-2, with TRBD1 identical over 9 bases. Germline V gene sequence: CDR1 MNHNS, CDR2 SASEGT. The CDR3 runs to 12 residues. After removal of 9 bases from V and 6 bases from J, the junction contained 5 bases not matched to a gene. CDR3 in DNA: TGTGCCAGAAAACAGGGGGCTCATGGCTACACCTTC. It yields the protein CARKQGAHGYTF.

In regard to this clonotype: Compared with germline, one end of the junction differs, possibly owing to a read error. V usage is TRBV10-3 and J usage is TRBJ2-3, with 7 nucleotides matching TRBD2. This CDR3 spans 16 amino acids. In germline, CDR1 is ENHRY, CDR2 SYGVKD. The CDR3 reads CAISDPLGGYTDTQYF. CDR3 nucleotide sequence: TGTGCCATCAGTGACCCGTTGGGAGGGTACACAGATACGCAGTACTTT.

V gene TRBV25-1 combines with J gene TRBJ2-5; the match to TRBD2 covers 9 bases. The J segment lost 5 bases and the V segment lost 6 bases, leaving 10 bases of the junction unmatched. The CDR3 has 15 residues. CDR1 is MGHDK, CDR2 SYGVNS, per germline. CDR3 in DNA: TGTGCCAGCAGCATTGGGGCTAGCGGGACGGAGACCCAGTACTTC. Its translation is CASSIGASGTETQYF. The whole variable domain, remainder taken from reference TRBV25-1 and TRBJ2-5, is EADIYQTPRYLVIGTGKKITLECSQTMGHDKMYWYQQDPGMELHLIHYSYGVNSTEKGDLSSESTVSRIRTEHFPLTLESARPSHTSQYLCASSIGASGTETQYFGPGTRLLVL.

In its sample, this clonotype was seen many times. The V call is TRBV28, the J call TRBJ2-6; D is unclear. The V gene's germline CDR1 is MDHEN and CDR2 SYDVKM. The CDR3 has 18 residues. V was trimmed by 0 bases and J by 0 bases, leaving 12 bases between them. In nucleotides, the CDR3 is TGTGCCAGCAGTTTATGGCCAGATCATCACTCTGGGGCCAACGTCCTGACTTTC. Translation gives CASSLWPDHHSGANVLTF.

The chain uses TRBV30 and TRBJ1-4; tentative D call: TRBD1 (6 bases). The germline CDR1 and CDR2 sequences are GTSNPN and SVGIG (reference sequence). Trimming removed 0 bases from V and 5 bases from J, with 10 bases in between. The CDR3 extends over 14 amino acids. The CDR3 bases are TGTGCCTGGAGTGTGGGACAATTCAATGAAAAACTGTTTTTT. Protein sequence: CAWSVGQFNEKLFF.

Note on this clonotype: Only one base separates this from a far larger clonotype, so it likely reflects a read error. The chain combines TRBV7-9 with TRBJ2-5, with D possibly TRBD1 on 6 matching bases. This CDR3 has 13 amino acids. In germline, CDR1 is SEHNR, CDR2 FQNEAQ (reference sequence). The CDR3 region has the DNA TGTGCCAGCAGCGCGGACAGCCAAGAGACCCGGTACTTC. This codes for CASSADSQETRYF.

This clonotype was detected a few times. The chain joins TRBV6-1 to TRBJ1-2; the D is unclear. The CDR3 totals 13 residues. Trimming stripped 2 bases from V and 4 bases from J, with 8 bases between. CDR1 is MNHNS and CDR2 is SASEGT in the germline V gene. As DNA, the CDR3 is TGTGCCAGCAGTGAATTGCGGATCTATGGCTACACCTTC. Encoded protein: CASSELRIYGYTF.

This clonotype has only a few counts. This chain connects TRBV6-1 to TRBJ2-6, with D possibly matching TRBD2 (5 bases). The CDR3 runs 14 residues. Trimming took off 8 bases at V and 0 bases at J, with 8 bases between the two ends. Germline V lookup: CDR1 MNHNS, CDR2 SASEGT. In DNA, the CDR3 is TGTGCCAGCCTAGGGAGCTCTGGGGCCAACGTCCTGACTTTC. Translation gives CASLGSSGANVLTF.

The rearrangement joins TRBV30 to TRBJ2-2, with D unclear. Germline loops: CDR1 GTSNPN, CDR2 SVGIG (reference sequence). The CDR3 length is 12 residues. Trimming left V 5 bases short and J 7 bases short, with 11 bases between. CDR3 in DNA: TGTGCCTGGGCGGTGCCCAGCGGGGAGCTGTTTTTT. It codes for CAWAVPSGELFF.

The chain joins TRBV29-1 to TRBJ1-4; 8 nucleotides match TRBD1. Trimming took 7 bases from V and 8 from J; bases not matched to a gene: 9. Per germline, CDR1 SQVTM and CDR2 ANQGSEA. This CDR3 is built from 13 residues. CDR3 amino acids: CSAQTGVPEKLFF. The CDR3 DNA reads TGCAGCGCCCAGACAGGGGTTCCGGAAAAACTGTTTTTT.

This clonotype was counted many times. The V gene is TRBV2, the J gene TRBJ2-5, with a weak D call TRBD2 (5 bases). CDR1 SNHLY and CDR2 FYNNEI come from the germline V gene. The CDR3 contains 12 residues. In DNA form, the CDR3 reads TGTGCTACCTCGGGGTCTCAAGAGACCCAGTACTTC. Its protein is CATSGSQETQYF. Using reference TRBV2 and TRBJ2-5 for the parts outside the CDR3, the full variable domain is EPEVTQTPSHQVTQMGQEVILRCVPISNHLYFYWYRQILGQKVEFLVSFYNNEISEKSEIFDDQFSVERPDGSNFTLKIRSTKLEDSAMYFCATSGSQETQYFGPGTRLLVL.

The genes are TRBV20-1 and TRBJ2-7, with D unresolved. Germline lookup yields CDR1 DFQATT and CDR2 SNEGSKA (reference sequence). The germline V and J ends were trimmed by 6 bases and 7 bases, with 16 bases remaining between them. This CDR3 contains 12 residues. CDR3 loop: CSAWGPYEEQYF. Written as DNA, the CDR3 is TGCAGTGCCTGGGGTCCCTATGAAGAGCAGTACTTC.

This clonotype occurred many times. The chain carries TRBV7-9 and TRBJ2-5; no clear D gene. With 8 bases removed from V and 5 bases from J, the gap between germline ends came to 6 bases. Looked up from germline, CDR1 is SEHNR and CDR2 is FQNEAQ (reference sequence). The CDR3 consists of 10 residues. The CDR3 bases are TGTGCCAGCGAACGGGAGACCCAGTACTTC. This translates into CASERETQYF.